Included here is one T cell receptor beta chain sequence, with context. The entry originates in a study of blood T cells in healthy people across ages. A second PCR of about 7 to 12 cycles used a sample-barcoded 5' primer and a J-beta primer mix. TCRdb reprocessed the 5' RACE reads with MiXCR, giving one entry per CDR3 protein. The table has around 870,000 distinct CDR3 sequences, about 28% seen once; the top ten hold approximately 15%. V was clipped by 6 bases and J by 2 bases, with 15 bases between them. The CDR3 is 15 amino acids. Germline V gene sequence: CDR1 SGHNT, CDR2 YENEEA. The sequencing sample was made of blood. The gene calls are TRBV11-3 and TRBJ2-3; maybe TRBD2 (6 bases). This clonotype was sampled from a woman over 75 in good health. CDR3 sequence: CASSSSGRITDTQYF. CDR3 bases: TGTGCCAGCAGTTCCTCCGGGAGAATCACAGATACGCAGTATTTT.